This T cell receptor beta chain was identified in a study of human T cells and chemical hapten exposure (dated by TCRdb to 2020 to 2022). Looking at the study overall: For sensitization, 2% DPC in acetone was applied to a 2 cm by 2 cm area of upper inner arm skin. Patients additionally received weekly therapeutic DPC doses to the scalp throughout the roughly 26-week study period. Patch testing on the upper back used Finn chambers containing 0.01% DPC, with scoring done after 6 days according to International Contact Dermatitis Research Group standards. Alopecia areata with under or over 50% scalp involvement, alopecia totalis and alopecia universalis were represented in the patient cohort, which was mostly female. Libraries were combined into a pool for sequencing, and differences in TCR yield between samples came mainly from small differences in library volumes within the pool. In alopecia patients, the study followed how the peripheral blood TCR repertoire changed in vivo over primary and secondary sensitization to diphenylcyclopropenone (DPC), a hapten. Blood was sampled from patients pre-sensitization (week 0) and at 2, 6 and about 24 weeks after DPC sensitization. Approximately 28 alopecia patients gave blood for TCR sequencing at one to four time points (pre-sensitization, 2, 6 and 24 weeks). Results and caveats for the whole study, not just this receptor: After repeated subsampling, the strength of the expansion versus patch-test correlation and the threshold at which it became significant changed. The number of TCRs above 1 in 1000 frequency did not change with DPC sensitization; there was no evidence of global repertoire structure alterations. Significantly more large CDR3 similarity clusters were formed by expanded TCRs than by pre-sensitization or healthy control sets, consistent with antigen-driven responses. All patients had alopecia, a presumed autoimmune disease, so their immune response might differ from that of healthy individuals. The number of PT1 expanded TCRs positively correlated with patch test score, significant at thresholds 8, 16 and 32 but not 4.

In the paper's terms, the time point label means: pre-sensitization, week 0. The sample's treatment or condition, from its label and the paper: therapeutic diphenylcyclopropenone sensitization with weekly scalp DPC. Blood at each patch-test visit was drawn before the patch test was applied. Patients were considered eligible if aged 18 to 70, diagnosed with alopecia and deemed suitable for DPC therapy, and patients were excluded if pregnant. Total RNA was isolated from unfractionated whole blood collected in Tempus Blood RNA tubes. The library was built by means of RACE. Sequencer: NextSeq 500. During library preparation, unique molecular identifiers were attached to individual cDNA molecules so that TCRs could be counted in a quantitative, reproducible way. Both TCR alpha and TCR beta chains were sequenced from each blood RNA sample. As for how the authors treated the data: The median number of TCRs per sample was approximately 93,000, ranging from 23,224 to 690,600. The Decombinator software suite was used to annotate V, J and CDR3 in the TCR reads. To make PS versus PT1 abundance plots, every sample was subsampled to the same number of TCRs (28,000). TCRs were defined as expanded if absent before sensitization and observed at least eight times at the 2-week time point. TCRdb redid the processing of the public reads, applying fastp at Q25 and MiXCR, and retained in-frame beta chains. Entries are consolidated by CDR3 protein sequence, retaining the most common genes and DNA. The V and J calls follow TCRdb's processing rather than the paper's. Counted in this sample were under 400,000 distinct CDR3 sequences; 4.5% to 5.5% of them appeared once. Of the sample, around 2.6% is held by the ten largest clones.

V is cut back by 2 bases and J by 0 bases, with 11 bases in the junction unmatched. The germline V gene gives CDR1 as SQVTM and CDR2 as ANQGSEA. CDR3 length: 18 amino acids, cysteine to phenylalanine. Of all the DNA, just the CDR3 is kept, 54 bases in frame from base 1. With respect to this clonotype: Which antigen it targets is not known. No base quality values were provided; no much bigger clone lies one nucleotide off.

The origin of this receptor is a woman aged 45-65 years with alopecia areata. Some clones in this sample may be carry-over from other donors' samples. The chain joins TRBV29-1 to TRBJ2-4; a stretch of 9 junction bases matches TRBD2. The source was whole blood, collected in connection with sensitization to the hapten diphenylcyclopropenone (DPC). The DNA is as follows: TGCAGCGTTGAACTCAAGCGGGGGGCTGGGGTAGCCAAAAACATTCAGTACTTC. Its protein product is CSVELKRGAGVAKNIQYF.